The 22 T cell receptor beta chains below come from one sample, sequenced in a study of T-cell memory formation after mild COVID-19 (dated by TCRdb to the early 2020s). The library was obtained by 5' RACE. TCRdb lists the instrument as Illumina NovaSeq 6000. The raw public reads went through TCRdb reprocessing: fastp at Q25, MiXCR clone calling, in-frame beta chains kept. For every CDR3 protein sequence, its rows merge into one entry that carries the most common genes and DNA. For this sample there are hundreds of thousands of distinct CDR3 sequences; around 17% appear just once. Of the sample, 9.5% to 15% falls within the top ten clones. Sequencing input: PBMCs or a T cell subset sorted from them (not recorded which). These receptors all come from an adult woman who had mild COVID-19 (a few samples of this study predate the infection). The sample titles of this study are shuffled in the database, so cell type and time point are left out; the donor was told from shared clones.

This clonotype has more than one count but fewer than ten. This rearrangement joins TRBV6-6 to TRBJ1-5; D is undetermined. This CDR3 has 16 residues. Per the germline V gene, CDR1 is MNHNY and CDR2 is SVGAGI (reference sequence). Trimming removed 6 bases at V and 0 bases at J, with 15 bases between. The CDR3 region is CASRRSVYGSNQPQHF. CDR3 nucleotides: TGTGCCAGCAGACGGTCGGTGTATGGTAGCAATCAGCCCCAGCATTTT.

This clonotype showed up just a few times. The chain couples TRBV25-1 to TRBJ2-3; D unclear. Trimming shortened V by 3 bases and J by 0 bases, and 10 bases separated the two germline ends. Germline values: CDR1 MGHDK, CDR2 SYGVNS. CDR3 length: 15 residues. Here the CDR3 reads CASSEAYSSTDTQYF. The CDR3 DNA reads as TGTGCCAGCAGTGAGGCTTACTCTAGCACAGATACGCAGTATTTT.

This chain joins TRBV7-9 and TRBJ2-7; no reliable D call. V was cut by 5 bases and J by 0 bases, with 20 bases left in between. This CDR3 contains 17 residues. Germline CDR1 SEHNR, CDR2 FQNEAQ (reference sequence). CDR3 in DNA: TGTGCCAGCAGCATACCCGGGCTCAGCGACCACTCCTACGAGCAGTACTTC. Protein sequence: CASSIPGLSDHSYEQYF.

This clonotype was recorded a few times. The rearrangement joins TRBV12-3 or TRBV12-4 to TRBJ2-1; unclear D gene. V lost 2 bases and J lost 9, with 8 bases in between. This CDR3 region has 12 residues. This CDR3 is CASSLTATEQFF. CDR3 bases: TGTGCCAGCAGTTTAACAGCTACTGAGCAGTTCTTC.

V is TRBV10-3 and J is TRBJ2-3; unclear D gene. From germline, CDR1 is ENHRY and CDR2 SYGVKD. Trimming took 5 bases from V and 0 from J, leaving 3 bases between them. The CDR3 is 12 amino acids. CDR3 coding DNA: TGTGCCATCAGTTATAGCACAGATACGCAGTATTTT. This translates into CAISYSTDTQYF.

About this clonotype itself: At one of its ends the junction is not consistent with the germline gene, which may arise from a read error. The chain joins TRBV7-6 to TRBJ2-2; D not resolved. CDR3 length: 15 amino acids. Germline values: CDR1 SGHVS, CDR2 FNYEAQ. Written as DNA, the CDR3 is TGTGACAGCAGGTCCTTAAAGGCGTACACCGGGGAGCTGTTTTTT. Its protein is CDSRSLKAYTGELFF.

This clonotype was counted a few times. The V call is TRBV3-1, the J call TRBJ1-1, with D unresolved. The CDR3 runs 14 residues. Trimming removed 2 bases at V and 2 bases at J, with 9 bases between. Germline V gene sequence: CDR1 LGHDT, CDR2 YNNKEL (reference sequence). The CDR3 loop reads CASSQQNSNTEAFF. The CDR3 nucleotides read TGTGCCAGCAGCCAACAGAACTCCAACACTGAAGCTTTCTTT.

This clonotype was seen a handful of times. The chain combines TRBV7-8 with TRBJ1-2; 8 bases map to TRBD1. The V and J ends lost 2 bases and 8 bases, in that order; junction bases with no gene match: 4. CDR3 length: 13 residues. The V gene's germline CDR1 is SGHVS and CDR2 FQNEAQ. CDR3 coding DNA: TGTGCCAGCAGCTTAAGGACAGGGTACGGCTACACCTTC. Its protein product is CASSLRTGYGYTF.

This clonotype was counted a few times. The V gene is TRBV30, the J gene TRBJ2-7; D is tentatively TRBD1 or TRBD2 (5 bases each). Germline CDR1 and CDR2: GTSNPN and SVGIG (reference sequence). The CDR3 totals 14 residues. With 3 bases removed from V and 2 bases from J, the gap between germline ends came to 14 bases. CDR3 sequence (DNA): TGTGCCTGGAGCTCCGGGACGGATGCCTACGAGCAGTACTTC. Protein sequence: CAWSSGTDAYEQYF.

V usage is TRBV9 and J usage is TRBJ2-3, with 7 bases identical to TRBD2. After removal of 0 bases from V and 2 bases from J, the junction contained 6 bases not matched to a gene. Germline CDR1 and CDR2: SGDLS and YYNGEE. CDR3 length equals 16 residues. CDR3 DNA: TGTGCCAGCAGCGTAGGCGGGGGATTGTACACAGATACGCAGTATTTT. The encoded protein is CASSVGGGLYTDTQYF. Variable domain in full (rest from reference TRBV9 and TRBJ2-3): DSGVTQTPKHLITATGQRVTLRCSPRSGDLSVYWYQQSLDQGLQFLIQYYNGEERAKGNILERFSAQQFPDLHSELNLSSLELGDSALYFCASSVGGGLYTDTQYFGPGTRLTVL.

This rearrangement joins TRBV6-1 to TRBJ2-1; TRBD1 matches at 8 bases. After removal of 2 bases from V and 7 bases from J, the junction contained 10 bases not matched to a gene. The CDR3 sequence is 16 residues long. Germline CDR1 is MNHNS and CDR2 is SASEGT. The CDR3 coding sequence is TGTGCCAGCAGTGAAACCACAGCAGGGGGCGGGAATGAGCAGTTCTTC. Translating it yields CASSETTAGGGNEQFF.

The sample holds a few counts of this clonotype. The chain employs TRBV19 and TRBJ2-1; 11 bases match TRBD1. With 7 bases clipped from V and 10 bases from J, the junction kept 6 bases outside the gene matches. CDR3 length: 13 residues. Germline V gives CDR1 LNHDA, CDR2 SQIVND (reference sequence). The CDR3, as DNA: TGTGCCAGTAACCCCGGGACAGGGGGGGAGCAGTTCTTC. Residues: CASNPGTGGEQFF.

This clonotype was detected a few times. The V call is TRBV5-1, the J call TRBJ2-3, with 7 bases fitting TRBD1. Per the germline V gene, CDR1 is SGHRS and CDR2 is YFSETQ. The CDR3 loop spans 16 amino acids. With 3 bases clipped from V and 4 bases from J, the junction kept 11 bases outside the gene matches. In DNA form, the CDR3 reads TGCGCCAGCAGCTGGGGCGACAGGGCAGTCGCAGATACGCAGTATTTT. It translates to CASSWGDRAVADTQYF.

The CDR3 here is CASSLVWDRPNTGELFF. The CDR3 coding sequence is TGCGCCAGCAGCTTGGTCTGGGACCGCCCGAACACCGGGGAGCTGTTTTTT. This rearrangement joins TRBV5-1 to TRBJ2-2, with D perhaps TRBD1 or TRBD2 (5 bases each). The ends were cut back, 0 bases at V and 0 bases at J, with 12 bases in the middle. The CDR3 extends over 17 amino acids. The germline gives CDR1 SGHRS, CDR2 YFSETQ.

This chain connects TRBV29-1 to TRBJ1-2, with D perhaps matching TRBD1 (5 bases). Germline values: CDR1 SQVTM, CDR2 ANQGSEA. The CDR3 is 13 amino acids. Trimming removed 5 bases from V and 2 bases from J, with 12 bases in between. The CDR3 sequence: CSVLYGTNYGYTF. The CDR3 region has the DNA TGCAGCGTTTTGTACGGGACCAACTATGGCTACACCTTC.

The chain links TRBV21-1 to TRBJ2-7; the table assigns TRBD1, which was not confirmed against the DNA. TRBV21-1 is classified as a pseudogene. This CDR3 has 16 amino acids. The CDR3 region is CASRHTRDGRIYEQYF. The CDR3 DNA follows: TGTGCCAGCAGGCATACGAGGGACGGAAGGATCTACGAGCAGTACTTC.

This clonotype was seen a few times. V is TRBV20-1 and J is TRBJ1-5; 10 bases fit TRBD1. The V gene end was trimmed by 0 bases and the J gene end by 2 bases; junction bases not matched to a gene: 13. The CDR3 spans 19 residues. Germline V gene data show CDR1 as DFQATT and CDR2 as SNEGSKA (reference sequence). The CDR3 loop is CSAREGLGQGNRGNQPQHF. The DNA of the CDR3 is TGCAGTGCTAGAGAAGGGCTGGGACAGGGGAATCGGGGCAATCAGCCCCAGCATTTT.

This clonotype came up a few times. The chain is built from TRBV11-3 and TRBJ2-2; D remains unclear. Trimming removed 2 bases at V and 4 bases at J, with 14 bases between. Looked up from germline, CDR1 is SGHNT and CDR2 is YENEEA. This CDR3 contains 16 residues. The DNA for the CDR3 is TGTGCCAGCAGCTTATTAAACGCGACGAGCACCGGGGAGCTGTTTTTT. It yields the protein CASSLLNATSTGELFF.

The chain uses TRBV20-1 and TRBJ2-2; D not certain. The V gene's germline CDR1 is DFQATT and CDR2 SNEGSKA (reference sequence). The CDR3 length is 11 residues. Trimming removed 6 bases at V and 4 bases at J, with 6 bases between. In nucleotides, the CDR3 is TGCAGTGCAGCCCGCACCGGGGAGCTGTTTTTT. Its protein product is CSAARTGELFF.

The chain carries TRBV24-1 and TRBJ1-2; TRBD1 agrees at 10 bases. The ends lost 9 bases at V and 4 bases at J; junction bases unmatched: 13. The CDR3 runs 16 residues. Germline V gene data show CDR1 as KGHDR and CDR2 as SFDVKD. CDR3 sequence (DNA): TGTGCCACCTTTGGGACAGGGGCGCTCCACTTCTATGGCTACACCTTC. It is translated as CATFGTGALHFYGYTF.

This clonotype was seen a handful of times. The J gene is TRBJ2-4, the V gene TRBV6-2 or TRBV6-3, with 13 bases fitting TRBD2. J lost 0 bases, V lost 7 bases, and 15 bases had no gene match. Germline assignment: CDR1 MNHEY and CDR2 SVGEGT. This CDR3 is 20 amino acids long. CDR3 nucleotide sequence: TGTGCCAGCACCCGAACCCTACTAGCGGGAGGGTCACTAGCCAAAAACATTCAGTACTTC. Translated, it gives CASTRTLLAGGSLAKNIQYF.

In this sample, this clonotype turned up a few times. This chain links TRBV12-3 or TRBV12-4 with TRBJ2-2; 8 nucleotides agree with TRBD1. V was clipped by 6 bases and J by 7 bases; unmatched bases: 7. This CDR3 has 14 amino acids. The DNA of the CDR3 is TGTGCCAGCAGATCTACAGGGGGAGGCGGGGAGCTGTTTTTT. This translates into CASRSTGGGGELFF.